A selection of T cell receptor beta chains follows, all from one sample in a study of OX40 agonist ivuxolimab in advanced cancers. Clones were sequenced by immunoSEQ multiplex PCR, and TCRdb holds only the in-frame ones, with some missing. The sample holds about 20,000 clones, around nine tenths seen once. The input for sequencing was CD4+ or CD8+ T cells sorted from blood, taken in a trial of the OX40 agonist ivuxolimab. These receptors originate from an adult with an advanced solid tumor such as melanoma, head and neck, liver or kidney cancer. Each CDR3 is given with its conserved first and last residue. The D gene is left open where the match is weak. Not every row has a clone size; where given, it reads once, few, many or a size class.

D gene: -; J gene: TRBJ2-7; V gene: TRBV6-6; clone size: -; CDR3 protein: CASRGTTAYEQYF; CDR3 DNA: TGTGCCAGCAGAGGGACAACAGCCTACGAGCAGTACTTC
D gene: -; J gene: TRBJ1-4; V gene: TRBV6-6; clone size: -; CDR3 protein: CASSYRTNEKLFF; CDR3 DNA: TGTGCCAGCAGTTACCGTACTAATGAAAAACTGTTTTTT
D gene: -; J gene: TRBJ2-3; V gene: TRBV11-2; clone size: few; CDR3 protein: CASTLTDTQYF; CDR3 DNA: TGTGCCAGCACCTTGACCGATACGCAGTATTTT
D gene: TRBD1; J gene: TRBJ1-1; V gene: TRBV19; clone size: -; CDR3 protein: CASSPDRGELNTEAFF; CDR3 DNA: TGTGCCAGTAGTCCGGACAGGGGTGAACTAAACACTGAAGCTTTCTTT
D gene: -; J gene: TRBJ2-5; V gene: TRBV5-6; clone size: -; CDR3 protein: CASSLVQETQYF; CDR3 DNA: TGTGCCAGCAGCTTGGTCCAAGAGACCCAGTACTTC
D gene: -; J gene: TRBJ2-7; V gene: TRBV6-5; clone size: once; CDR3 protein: CASSYLGGSYEQYF; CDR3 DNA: TGTGCCAGCAGTTACTTAGGGGGGTCCTACGAGCAGTACTTC
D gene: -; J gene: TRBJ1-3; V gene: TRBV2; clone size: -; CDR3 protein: CASRMAGGGNTIYF; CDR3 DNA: TGTGCCAGCAGGATGGCGGGGGGGGGAAACACCATATATTTT
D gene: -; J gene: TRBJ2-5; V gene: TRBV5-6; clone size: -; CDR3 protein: CASTSTRLQGPQETQYF; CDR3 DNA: TGTGCCAGCACCTCGACCCGATTACAGGGCCCCCAAGAGACCCAGTACTTC
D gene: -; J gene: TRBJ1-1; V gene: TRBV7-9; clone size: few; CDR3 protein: CASSSDGNTEAFF; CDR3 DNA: TGTGCCAGCAGCTCAGATGGAAACACTGAAGCTTTCTTT
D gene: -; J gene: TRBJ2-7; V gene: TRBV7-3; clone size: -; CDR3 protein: CASSQSGPLGQLNYEQYF; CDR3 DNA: TGTGCCAGCAGCCAAAGTGGACCTCTCGGACAGCTAAACTACGAGCAGTACTTC
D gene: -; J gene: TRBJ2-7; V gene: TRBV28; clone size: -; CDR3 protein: CASSIRDLGKDYEQYF; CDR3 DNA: TGTGCCAGCAGTATAAGGGACCTAGGAAAGGACTACGAGCAGTACTTC
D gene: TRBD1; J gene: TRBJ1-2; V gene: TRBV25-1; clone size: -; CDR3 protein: CASSPPGQGIYGYTF; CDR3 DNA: TGTGCCAGCAGTCCTCCGGGACAGGGGATCTATGGCTACACCTTC
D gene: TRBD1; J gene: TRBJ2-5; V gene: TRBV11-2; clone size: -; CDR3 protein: CASSRDSQETQYF; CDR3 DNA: TGTGCCAGCAGCCGGGACAGCCAAGAGACCCAGTACTTC
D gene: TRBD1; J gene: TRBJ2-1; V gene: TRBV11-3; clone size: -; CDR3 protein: CASSKDRGDYNEQFF; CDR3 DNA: TGTGCCAGCAGCAAGGACAGGGGGGATTACAATGAGCAGTTCTTC
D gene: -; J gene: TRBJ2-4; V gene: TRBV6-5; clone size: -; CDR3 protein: CASSPDQDSAIQYF; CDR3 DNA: TGTGCCAGCAGTCCCGACCAGGACAGCGCGATTCAGTACTTC
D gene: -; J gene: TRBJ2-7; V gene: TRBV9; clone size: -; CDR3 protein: CASSVYREGYEQYF; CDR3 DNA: TGTGCCAGCAGCGTATACCGTGAAGGGTACGAGCAGTACTTC
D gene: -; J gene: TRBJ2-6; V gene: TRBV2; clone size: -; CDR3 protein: CASEGLRVLGANVLTF; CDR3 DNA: TGTGCCTCCGAGGGTTTACGGGTTCTGGGGGCCAACGTCCTGACTTTC
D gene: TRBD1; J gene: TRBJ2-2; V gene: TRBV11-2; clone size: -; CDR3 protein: CASSQGSGQGGGTGELFF; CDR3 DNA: TGTGCCAGCAGCCAGGGGTCGGGACAGGGAGGCGGCACCGGGGAGCTGTTTTTT
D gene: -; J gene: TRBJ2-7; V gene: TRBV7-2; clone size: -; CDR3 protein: CASSSLREPYEQYF; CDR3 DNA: TGTGCCAGCAGCTCACTCCGGGAACCCTACGAGCAGTACTTC